Listed below are T cell receptor beta chains from one sample, sequenced in a study of T-cell reconstitution after alpha-beta-depleted transplantation in children. TCRdb passed the PCR reads through MiXCR, listing each CDR3 protein once. Of fewer than 750,000 distinct CDR3 sequences in the sample, more than 20% were seen once. Material: PBMCs, mostly from graft donor cells, obtained 360 days after TCRalphabeta/CD19-depleted stem cell transplant. These receptors all come from a boy under two years old who had a stem cell transplant for acute myeloid leukemia, so the T cells may come from the graft donor. The CDR3 runs from the conserved cysteine through the conserved F or W. Each record gives: J gene, V gene, clone size, D gene, CDR3 protein, CDR3 DNA. A D gene is named only where the DNA matches it firmly. Only part of the rows carry a size: once, few, many, or a class if the clone is expanded.

j_call: TRBJ2-2; v_call: TRBV14; clone_size: many; d_call: TRBD1; cdr3_aa: CASRSTGANTGELFF; cdr3_nt: TGTGCCAGCAGGTCCACAGGGGCGAACACCGGGGAGCTGTTTTTT
j_call: TRBJ2-3; v_call: TRBV10-3; clone_size: many; d_call: .; cdr3_aa: CAISERGLHQDTQYF; cdr3_nt: TGTGCCATCAGTGAGAGGGGACTCCACCAAGATACGCAGTATTTT
j_call: TRBJ2-3; v_call: TRBV20-1; clone_size: few; d_call: .; cdr3_aa: CSGGGKYADTQYF; cdr3_nt: TGCAGTGGAGGGGGTAAATACGCAGATACGCAGTATTTT
j_call: TRBJ2-7; v_call: TRBV5-1; clone_size: many; d_call: TRBD1; cdr3_aa: CASSSPDRVYEQYF; cdr3_nt: TGCGCCAGCAGCTCCCCTGACAGGGTCTACGAGCAGTACTTC
j_call: TRBJ1-4; v_call: TRBV23-1; clone_size: .; d_call: .; cdr3_aa: CASSQLGNLNEKLFF; cdr3_nt: TGCGCCAGCAGTCAACTGGGGAATCTTAATGAAAAACTGTTTTTT
j_call: TRBJ1-1; v_call: TRBV10-1; clone_size: .; d_call: .; cdr3_aa: CASSSGQPMNTEAFF; cdr3_nt: TGCGCCAGCAGTTCCGGACAGCCCATGAACACTGAAGCTTTCTTT
j_call: TRBJ2-1; v_call: TRBV5-6; clone_size: many; d_call: TRBD1; cdr3_aa: CASSFAGTGLEDEQFF; cdr3_nt: TGTGCCAGCAGCTTTGCCGGGACAGGGCTTGAGGATGAGCAGTTCTTC
j_call: TRBJ1-1; v_call: TRBV4-1; clone_size: few; d_call: .; cdr3_aa: CASNRSPNTEAFF; cdr3_nt: TGCGCCAGCAACCGATCCCCGAACACTGAAGCTTTCTTT
j_call: TRBJ2-3; v_call: TRBV5-1; clone_size: few; d_call: .; cdr3_aa: CASSRTRGPKPDTQYF; cdr3_nt: TGCGCCAGCAGCCGCACTAGGGGCCCCAAACCAGATACGCAGTATTTT
j_call: TRBJ1-5; v_call: TRBV4-1; clone_size: few; d_call: TRBD1; cdr3_aa: CASSPNIQGAGQPQHF; cdr3_nt: TGCGCCAGCAGCCCCAACATACAGGGGGCAGGGCAGCCCCAGCATTTT
j_call: TRBJ2-3; v_call: TRBV12-3/TRBV12-4; clone_size: .; d_call: .; cdr3_aa: CASSFRWAGDADTQYF; cdr3_nt: TGTGCCAGCAGTTTTAGATGGGCAGGGGATGCAGATACGCAGTATTTT
j_call: TRBJ2-5; v_call: TRBV12-3/TRBV12-4; clone_size: .; d_call: .; cdr3_aa: CASGGRGGLQETQYF; cdr3_nt: TGTGCCAGCGGGGGGCGCGGGGGATTACAAGAGACCCAGTACTTC
j_call: TRBJ1-1; v_call: TRBV20-1; clone_size: many; d_call: TRBD1; cdr3_aa: CSARPLDRAKTEAFF; cdr3_nt: TGCAGTGCTAGACCCTTAGACAGGGCGAAAACTGAAGCTTTCTTT
j_call: TRBJ1-3; v_call: TRBV29-1; clone_size: .; d_call: .; cdr3_aa: CSVTGPPGSGNTIYF; cdr3_nt: TGCAGCGTTACCGGGCCCCCAGGGTCCGGAAACACCATATATTTT
j_call: TRBJ2-7; v_call: TRBV18; clone_size: .; d_call: TRBD2; cdr3_aa: CASSPLAGMSYEQYF; cdr3_nt: TGTGCCAGCTCACCACTAGCGGGGATGTCCTACGAGCAGTACTTC
j_call: TRBJ2-3; v_call: TRBV9; clone_size: .; d_call: .; cdr3_aa: CASSVEGGLGGTDTQYF; cdr3_nt: TGTGCCAGCAGCGTAGAGGGGGGGCTTGGAGGGACAGATACGCAGTATTTT
j_call: TRBJ1-4; v_call: TRBV28; clone_size: few; d_call: .; cdr3_aa: CASTRVNEKLFF; cdr3_nt: TGTGCCAGCACGCGTGTTAATGAAAAACTGTTTTTT
j_call: TRBJ2-1; v_call: TRBV25-1; clone_size: few; d_call: .; cdr3_aa: CASKDYNEQFF; cdr3_nt: TGTGCCAGCAAGGACTACAATGAGCAGTTCTTC
j_call: TRBJ2-3; v_call: TRBV7-2; clone_size: .; d_call: .; cdr3_aa: CASSSRLRDTQYF; cdr3_nt: TGTGCCAGCAGCTCACGGCTTCGAGATACGCAGTATTTT
j_call: TRBJ2-1; v_call: TRBV18; clone_size: many; d_call: .; cdr3_aa: CASSQGPPSEEQFF; cdr3_nt: TGTGCCAGCTCCCAGGGGCCCCCTTCAGAGGAGCAGTTCTTC
j_call: TRBJ1-1; v_call: TRBV5-1; clone_size: .; d_call: .; cdr3_aa: CASSPAIPGDVAKNTEAFF; cdr3_nt: TGCGCCAGCAGCCCGGCAATTCCTGGGGACGTGGCCAAGAACACTGAAGCTTTCTTT
j_call: TRBJ1-6; v_call: TRBV6-5; clone_size: .; d_call: .; cdr3_aa: CASSYSRSYNSPLHF; cdr3_nt: TGTGCCAGCAGTTATAGTCGCTCCTATAATTCACCCCTCCACTTT
j_call: TRBJ1-1; v_call: TRBV12-3/TRBV12-4; clone_size: many; d_call: .; cdr3_aa: CASSLGTPNTEAFF; cdr3_nt: TGTGCCAGCAGTTTAGGTACACCGAACACTGAAGCTTTCTTT
j_call: TRBJ2-7; v_call: TRBV4-3; clone_size: many; d_call: .; cdr3_aa: CASSQGLDFEQYF; cdr3_nt: TGCGCCAGCAGCCAAGGACTAGACTTCGAGCAGTACTTC
j_call: TRBJ1-5; v_call: TRBV18; clone_size: few; d_call: .; cdr3_aa: CASSLTGTQPQHF; cdr3_nt: TGTGCCAGCTCACTAACAGGGACTCAGCCCCAGCATTTT
j_call: TRBJ1-1; v_call: TRBV29-1; clone_size: few; d_call: .; cdr3_aa: CSVEGQLITEAFF; cdr3_nt: TGCAGCGTTGAAGGACAGCTTATCACTGAAGCTTTCTTT
j_call: TRBJ1-1; v_call: TRBV29-1; clone_size: .; d_call: TRBD1; cdr3_aa: CSVMSGGPRAFF; cdr3_nt: TGCAGCGTTATGTCAGGGGGGCCTCGGGCTTTCTTT
j_call: TRBJ1-1; v_call: TRBV12-3/TRBV12-4; clone_size: .; d_call: .; cdr3_aa: CASSLQSGAQEAFF; cdr3_nt: TGTGCCAGCAGTTTACAGTCTGGGGCCCAAGAAGCTTTCTTT
j_call: TRBJ2-1; v_call: TRBV4-1; clone_size: .; d_call: TRBD1; cdr3_aa: CASSTRQGEYNEQFF; cdr3_nt: TGCGCCAGCAGCACCAGACAGGGGGAGTACAATGAGCAGTTCTTC
j_call: TRBJ2-6; v_call: TRBV20-1; clone_size: many; d_call: .; cdr3_aa: CSARDPTGQSSGANVLTF; cdr3_nt: TGCAGTGCTAGAGATCCGACAGGCCAGAGCTCTGGGGCCAACGTCCTGACTTTC
j_call: TRBJ1-1; v_call: TRBV20-1; clone_size: few; d_call: .; cdr3_aa: CSVLPSNTEAFF; cdr3_nt: TGCAGTGTACTTCCAAGCAACACTGAAGCTTTCTTT
j_call: TRBJ2-1; v_call: TRBV20-1; clone_size: many; d_call: .; cdr3_aa: CSARRAFSYNEQFF; cdr3_nt: TGCAGTGCTAGACGAGCATTCTCCTACAATGAGCAGTTCTTC
j_call: TRBJ2-1; v_call: TRBV4-2; clone_size: .; d_call: .; cdr3_aa: CASSQEHRYNEQFF; cdr3_nt: TGTGCCAGCAGCCAAGAGCACCGGTACAATGAGCAGTTCTTC
j_call: TRBJ2-7; v_call: TRBV10-3; clone_size: few; d_call: .; cdr3_aa: CAIAAGTYEQYF; cdr3_nt: TGTGCCATCGCGGCAGGAACCTACGAGCAGTACTTC
j_call: TRBJ1-1; v_call: TRBV20-1; clone_size: few; d_call: .; cdr3_aa: CSAREAFF; cdr3_nt: TGCAGTGCAAGGGAAGCTTTCTTT
j_call: TRBJ2-5; v_call: TRBV10-3; clone_size: .; d_call: .; cdr3_aa: CAISDREPKETQYF; cdr3_nt: TGTGCCATCAGTGACAGGGAACCGAAAGAGACCCAGTACTTC
j_call: TRBJ2-1; v_call: TRBV4-3; clone_size: .; d_call: TRBD2; cdr3_aa: CASSQHRLAGGPLYNEQFF; cdr3_nt: TGCGCCAGCAGCCAACATCGACTAGCGGGGGGCCCCCTCTACAATGAGCAGTTCTTC
j_call: TRBJ2-2; v_call: TRBV6-5; clone_size: .; d_call: .; cdr3_aa: CASSYSPDRNTGELFF; cdr3_nt: TGTGCCAGCAGTTACTCCCCGGACAGGAACACCGGGGAGCTGTTTTTT
j_call: TRBJ1-1; v_call: TRBV28; clone_size: few; d_call: .; cdr3_aa: CASWRGVSEAFF; cdr3_nt: TGTGCCAGCTGGAGGGGGGTATCTGAAGCTTTCTTT
j_call: TRBJ1-2; v_call: TRBV20-1; clone_size: .; d_call: TRBD1; cdr3_aa: CSASGTGGNYGYTF; cdr3_nt: TGCAGTGCTTCCGGGACAGGGGGCAACTATGGCTACACCTTC
j_call: TRBJ2-2; v_call: TRBV20-1; clone_size: .; d_call: TRBD1; cdr3_aa: CSARATGENTGELFF; cdr3_nt: TGCAGTGCTAGAGCGACAGGGGAAAACACCGGGGAGCTGTTTTTT